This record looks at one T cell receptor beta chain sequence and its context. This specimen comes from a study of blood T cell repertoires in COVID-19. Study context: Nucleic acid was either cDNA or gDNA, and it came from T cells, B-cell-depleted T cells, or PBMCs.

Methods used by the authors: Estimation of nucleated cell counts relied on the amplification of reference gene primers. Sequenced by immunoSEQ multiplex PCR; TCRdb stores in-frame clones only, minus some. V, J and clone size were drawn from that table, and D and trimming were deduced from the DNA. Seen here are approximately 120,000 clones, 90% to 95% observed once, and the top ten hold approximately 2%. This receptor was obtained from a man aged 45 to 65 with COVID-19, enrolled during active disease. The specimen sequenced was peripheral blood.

CDR3 sequence: CASNLARTASYEQYF. CDR3 DNA: TGTGCCAGCAACCTAGCCCGGACCGCTTCCTACGAGCAGTACTTC. This chain links TRBV6-5 with TRBJ2-7; D might be TRBD2 (5 bases). The CDR3 sequence is 15 residues long. V dropped 7 bases and J dropped 1 base, with 17 bases sitting between them. Germline CDR1 and CDR2: MNHEY and SVGAGI.